This T cell receptor beta chain stems from a study of PD-L1 blockade in urothelial cancer. This CDR3 comprises 13 residues. Germline CDR1 is SQVTM and CDR2 is ANQGSEA. Trimming took 7 bases from V and 2 from J; bases not matched to a gene: 4. The sample's time point: peripheral blood 6 weeks after treatment start. Sample contribution per patient ranged from 1 to 8, covering pretreatment and on-treatment. Assay used: immunoSEQ multiplex PCR; TCRdb lists only in-frame clones, some missing. Of approximately 20,000 clones detected, around 91% appear once; the ten largest clones hold about 10%. The sequences come from PBMCs, collected around atezolizumab (anti-PD-L1) treatment. The TCR sequence derives from a woman aged 55-75 years with urothelial cancer. The chain combines TRBV29-1 with TRBJ1-5; TRBD1 agrees at 8 bases. CDR3 DNA sequence: TGCAGCGCCGTGGGACAGGGCAATCAGCCCCAGCATTTT. Amino acids: CSAVGQGNQPQHF.